This T cell receptor beta chain was identified during a study of Ad26.COV2.S vaccination and SARS-CoV-2 variants. Regarding the study as a whole: Comparable non-spike TCR breadth was observed in vaccine and placebo recipients. Vaccine recipients had higher spike-specific TCR breadth than placebo recipients. Following vaccination, spike-specific CD8+ and CD4+ T cell responses reportedly exhibited substantial breadth. The analyses of TCR breadth and depth may have understated the size of total T cell responses.

As concerns this clone: Its antigen remains unknown.

This CDR3 comprises 15 residues. Germline values: CDR1 SGHDT, CDR2 YYEEEE. With 4 bases removed from V and 4 bases from J, the gap between germline ends came to 17 bases. Treatment defined: 15 to 20 received Ad26.COV2.S at low or high dose, single or two shots; several received placebo; per-sample allocation not given. Collection of the samples took place on day 63 after the first injection of vaccine or placebo. Profiled with immunoSEQ multiplex PCR; TCRdb holds only in-frame clones, not every one. The data show roughly 460,000 clones, 89% seen once. The TCR sequence derives from a person between 18 and 60 years old who received the Ad26.COV2.S COVID-19 vaccine or a placebo. The specimen comprised peripheral blood, sampled in a trial of Ad26.COV2.S vaccine versus placebo. The V gene is TRBV5-6, the J gene TRBJ1-2, with D tentatively TRBD1 (5 bases). The CDR3 here is CASSTTGTPLYGYTF. CDR3 DNA sequence: TGTGCCAGCAGCACAACCGGGACCCCGCTCTATGGCTACACCTTC.